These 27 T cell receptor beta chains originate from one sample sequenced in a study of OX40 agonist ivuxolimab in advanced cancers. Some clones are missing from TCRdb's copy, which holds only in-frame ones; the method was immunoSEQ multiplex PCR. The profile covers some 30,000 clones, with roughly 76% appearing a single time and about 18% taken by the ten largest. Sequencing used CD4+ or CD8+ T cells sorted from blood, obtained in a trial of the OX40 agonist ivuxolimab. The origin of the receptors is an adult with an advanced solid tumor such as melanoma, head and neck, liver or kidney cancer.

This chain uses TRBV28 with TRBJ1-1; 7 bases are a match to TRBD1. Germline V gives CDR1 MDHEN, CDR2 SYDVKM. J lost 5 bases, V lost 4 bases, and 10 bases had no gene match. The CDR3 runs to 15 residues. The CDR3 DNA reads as TGTGCCAGCAGTTACCCGACAGGGAGGGGTACTGAAGCTTTCTTT. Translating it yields CASSYPTGRGTEAFF.

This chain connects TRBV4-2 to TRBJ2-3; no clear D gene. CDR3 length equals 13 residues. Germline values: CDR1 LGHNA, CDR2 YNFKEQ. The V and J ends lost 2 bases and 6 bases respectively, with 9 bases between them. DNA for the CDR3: TGTGCCAGCAGCCAATTTACCCGGGATACGCAGTATTTT. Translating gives CASSQFTRDTQYF.

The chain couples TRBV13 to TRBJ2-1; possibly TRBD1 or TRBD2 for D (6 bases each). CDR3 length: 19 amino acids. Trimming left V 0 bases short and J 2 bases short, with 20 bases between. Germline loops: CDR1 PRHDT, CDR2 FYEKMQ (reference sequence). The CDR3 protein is CASSLGLSGAQSPYNEQFF. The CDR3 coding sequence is TGTGCCAGCAGCTTAGGGTTGTCGGGGGCCCAGTCCCCCTACAATGAGCAGTTCTTC.

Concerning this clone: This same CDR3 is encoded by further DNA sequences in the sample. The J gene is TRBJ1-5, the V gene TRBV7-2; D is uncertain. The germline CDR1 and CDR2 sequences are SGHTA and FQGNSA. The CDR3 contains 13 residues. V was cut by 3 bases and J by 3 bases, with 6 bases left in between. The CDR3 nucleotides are TGTGCCAGCAGCTTTCGGGACAATCAGCCCCAGCATTTT. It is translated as CASSFRDNQPQHF.

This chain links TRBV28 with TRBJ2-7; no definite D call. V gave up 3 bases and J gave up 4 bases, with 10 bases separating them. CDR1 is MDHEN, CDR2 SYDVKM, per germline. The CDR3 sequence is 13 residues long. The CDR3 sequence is CASSFSSLYEQYF. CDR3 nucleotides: TGTGCCAGCAGTTTTTCTAGTCTGTACGAGCAGTACTTC.

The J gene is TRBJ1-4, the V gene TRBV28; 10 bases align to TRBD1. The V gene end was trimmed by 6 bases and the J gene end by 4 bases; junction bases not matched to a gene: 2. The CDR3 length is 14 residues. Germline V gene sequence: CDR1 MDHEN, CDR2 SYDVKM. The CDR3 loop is CASRGTGDNEKLFF. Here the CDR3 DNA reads TGTGCCAGCAGGGGGACAGGGGATAATGAAAAACTGTTTTTT.

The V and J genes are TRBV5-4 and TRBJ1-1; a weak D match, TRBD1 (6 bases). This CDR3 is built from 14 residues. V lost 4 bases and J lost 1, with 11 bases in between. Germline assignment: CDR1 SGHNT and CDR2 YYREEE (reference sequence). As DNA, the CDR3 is TGTGCCAGCAGCCAAGGGGGAGCGAACACTGAAGCTTTCTTT. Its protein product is CASSQGGANTEAFF. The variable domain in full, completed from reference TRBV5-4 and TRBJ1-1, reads ETGVTQSPTHLIKTRGQQVTLRCSSQSGHNTVSWYQQALGQGPQFIFQYYREEENGRGNFPPRFSGLQFPNYSSELNVNALELDDSALYLCASSQGGANTEAFFGQGTRLTVV.

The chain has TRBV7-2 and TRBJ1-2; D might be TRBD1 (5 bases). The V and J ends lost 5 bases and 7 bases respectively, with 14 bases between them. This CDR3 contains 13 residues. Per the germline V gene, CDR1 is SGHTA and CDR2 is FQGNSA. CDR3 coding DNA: TGTGCCAGCAGCCCTGGGGCAGGAATTGGCTACACCTTC. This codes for CASSPGAGIGYTF.

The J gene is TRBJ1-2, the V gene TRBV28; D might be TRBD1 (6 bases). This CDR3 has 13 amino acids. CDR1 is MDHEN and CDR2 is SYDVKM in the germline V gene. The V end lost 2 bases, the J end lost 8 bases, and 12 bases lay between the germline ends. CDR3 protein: CASSLSGGWGYTF. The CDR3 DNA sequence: TGTGCCAGCAGTTTAAGCGGGGGCTGGGGCTACACCTTC.

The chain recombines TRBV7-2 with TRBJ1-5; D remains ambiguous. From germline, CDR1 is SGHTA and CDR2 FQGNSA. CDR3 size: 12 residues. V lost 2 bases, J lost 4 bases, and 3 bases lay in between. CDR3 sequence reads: CASSLYNQPQHF. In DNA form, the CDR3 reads TGTGCCAGCAGCTTATATAATCAGCCCCAGCATTTT.

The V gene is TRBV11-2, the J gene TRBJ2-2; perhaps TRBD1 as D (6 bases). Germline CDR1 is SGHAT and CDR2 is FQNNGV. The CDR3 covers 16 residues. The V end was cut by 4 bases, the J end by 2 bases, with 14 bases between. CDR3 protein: CASSWRTASNTGELFF. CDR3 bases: TGTGCCAGCAGCTGGAGGACAGCCTCCAACACCGGGGAGCTGTTTTTT.

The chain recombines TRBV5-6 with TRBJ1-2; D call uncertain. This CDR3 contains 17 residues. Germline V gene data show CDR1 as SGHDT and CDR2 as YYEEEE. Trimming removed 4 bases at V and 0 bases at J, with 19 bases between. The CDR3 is CASSRGAGRRTNYGYTF. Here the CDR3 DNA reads TGTGCCAGCAGCCGAGGAGCCGGACGGCGAACTAACTATGGCTACACCTTC.

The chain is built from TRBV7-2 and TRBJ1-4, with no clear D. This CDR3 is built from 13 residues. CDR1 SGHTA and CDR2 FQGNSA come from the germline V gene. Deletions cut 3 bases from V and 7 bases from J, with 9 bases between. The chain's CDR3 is CASSLQRSEKLFF. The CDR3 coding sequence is TGTGCCAGCAGCTTGCAAAGGAGTGAAAAACTGTTTTTT.

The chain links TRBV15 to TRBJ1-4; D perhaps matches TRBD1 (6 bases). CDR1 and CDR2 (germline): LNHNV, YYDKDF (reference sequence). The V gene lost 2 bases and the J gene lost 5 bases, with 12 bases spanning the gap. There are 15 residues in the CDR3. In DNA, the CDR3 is TGTGCCACCAGCAGACTCACAGGGTCCAATGAAAAACTGTTTTTT. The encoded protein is CATSRLTGSNEKLFF.

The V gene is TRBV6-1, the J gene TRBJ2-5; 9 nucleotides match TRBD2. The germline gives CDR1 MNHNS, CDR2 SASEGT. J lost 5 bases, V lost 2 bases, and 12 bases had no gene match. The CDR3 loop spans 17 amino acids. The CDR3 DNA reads TGTGCCAGCAGTGAACGCCCACTAGCGGGTGGGGTGGAGACCCAGTACTTC. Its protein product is CASSERPLAGGVETQYF.

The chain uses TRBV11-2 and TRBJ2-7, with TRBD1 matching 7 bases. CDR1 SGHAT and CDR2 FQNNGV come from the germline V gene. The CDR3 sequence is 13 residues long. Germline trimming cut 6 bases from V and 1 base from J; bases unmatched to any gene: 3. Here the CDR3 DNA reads TGTGCCAGCAGACGGGACAGATCCTACGAGCAGTACTTC. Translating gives CASRRDRSYEQYF. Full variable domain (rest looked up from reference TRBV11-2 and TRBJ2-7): EAGVAQSPRYKIIEKRQSVAFWCNPISGHATLYWYQQILGQGPKLLIQFQNNGVVDDSQLPKDRFSAERLKGVDSTLKIQPAKLEDSAVYLCASRRDRSYEQYFGPGTRLTVT.

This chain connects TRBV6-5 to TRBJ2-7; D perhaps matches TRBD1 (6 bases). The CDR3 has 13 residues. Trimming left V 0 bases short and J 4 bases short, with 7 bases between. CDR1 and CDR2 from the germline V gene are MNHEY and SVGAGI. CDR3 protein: CASSYSRGYEQYF. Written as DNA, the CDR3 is TGTGCCAGCAGTTACTCGAGGGGGTACGAGCAGTACTTC.

As DNA, the CDR3 is TGTGCCAGCAGTTCACTCGACAGGGGGCGCCAAGCTTTCTTT. Encoded protein: CASSSLDRGRQAFF. V is TRBV27 and J is TRBJ1-1; 10 bases map to TRBD1. CDR3 length equals 14 residues. The germline CDR1 and CDR2 sequences are MNHEY and SMNVEV (reference sequence). V shed 4 bases and J 9 bases; nucleotides not matched to a gene: 8.

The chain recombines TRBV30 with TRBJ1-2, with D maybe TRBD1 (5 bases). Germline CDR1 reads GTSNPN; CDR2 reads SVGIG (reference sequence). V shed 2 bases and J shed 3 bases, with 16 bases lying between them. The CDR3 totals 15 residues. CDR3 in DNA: TGTGCCTGGAGTCCGCCGGGACGAATGCACTATGGCTACACCTTC. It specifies CAWSPPGRMHYGYTF.

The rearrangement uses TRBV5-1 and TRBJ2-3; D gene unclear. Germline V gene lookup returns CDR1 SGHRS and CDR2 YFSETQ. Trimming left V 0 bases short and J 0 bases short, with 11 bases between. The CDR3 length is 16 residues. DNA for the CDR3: TGCGCCAGCAGCTTGGCCCGGCAGTCTAGCACAGATACGCAGTATTTT. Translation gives CASSLARQSSTDTQYF.

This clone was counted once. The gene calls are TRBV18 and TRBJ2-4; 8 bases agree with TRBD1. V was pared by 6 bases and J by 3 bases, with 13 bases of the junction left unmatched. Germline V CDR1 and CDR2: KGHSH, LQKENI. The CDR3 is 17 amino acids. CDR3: CASSPIPGDRFKNIQYF. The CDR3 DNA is TGTGCCAGCTCGCCTATCCCCGGGGACAGGTTCAAAAACATTCAGTACTTC.

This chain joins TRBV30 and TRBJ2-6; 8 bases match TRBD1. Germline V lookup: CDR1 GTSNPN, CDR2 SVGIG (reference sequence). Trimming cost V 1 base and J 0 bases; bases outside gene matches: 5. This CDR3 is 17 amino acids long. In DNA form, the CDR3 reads TGTGCCTGGAGTGGAGGACAGGGCACCTCTGGGGCCAACGTCCTGACTTTC. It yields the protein CAWSGGQGTSGANVLTF.

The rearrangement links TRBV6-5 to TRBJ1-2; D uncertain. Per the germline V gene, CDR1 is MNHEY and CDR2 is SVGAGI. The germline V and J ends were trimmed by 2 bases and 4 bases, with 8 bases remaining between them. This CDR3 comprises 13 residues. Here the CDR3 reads CASSYAGFYGYTF. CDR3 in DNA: TGTGCCAGCAGTTACGCCGGATTCTATGGCTACACCTTC.

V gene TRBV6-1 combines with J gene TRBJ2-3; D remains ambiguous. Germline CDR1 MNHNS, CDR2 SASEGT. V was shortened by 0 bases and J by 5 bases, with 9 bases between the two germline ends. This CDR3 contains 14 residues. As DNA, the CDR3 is TGTGCCAGCAGTGAAGCTGCGGAAAGAGATACGCAGTATTTT. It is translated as CASSEAAERDTQYF.

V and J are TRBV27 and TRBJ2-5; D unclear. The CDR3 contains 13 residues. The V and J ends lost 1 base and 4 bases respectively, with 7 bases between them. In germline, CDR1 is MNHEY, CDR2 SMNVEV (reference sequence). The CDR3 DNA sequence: TGTGCCAGCAGTTTATTTAACGGAGAGACCCAGTACTTC. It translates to CASSLFNGETQYF.

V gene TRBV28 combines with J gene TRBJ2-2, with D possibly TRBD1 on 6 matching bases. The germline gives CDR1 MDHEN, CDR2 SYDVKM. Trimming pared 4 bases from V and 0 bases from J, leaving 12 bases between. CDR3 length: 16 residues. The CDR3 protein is CASSSAGTTNTGELFF. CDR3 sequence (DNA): TGTGCCAGCAGTTCAGCCGGGACAACGAACACCGGGGAGCTGTTTTTT.

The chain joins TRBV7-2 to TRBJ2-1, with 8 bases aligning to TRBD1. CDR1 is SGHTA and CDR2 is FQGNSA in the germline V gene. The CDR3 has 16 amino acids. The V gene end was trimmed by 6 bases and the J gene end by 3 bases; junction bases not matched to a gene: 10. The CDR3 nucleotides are TGTGCCAGCAGTCGTCGGTCGGGACAGGACTACAATGAGCAGTTCTTC. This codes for CASSRRSGQDYNEQFF.